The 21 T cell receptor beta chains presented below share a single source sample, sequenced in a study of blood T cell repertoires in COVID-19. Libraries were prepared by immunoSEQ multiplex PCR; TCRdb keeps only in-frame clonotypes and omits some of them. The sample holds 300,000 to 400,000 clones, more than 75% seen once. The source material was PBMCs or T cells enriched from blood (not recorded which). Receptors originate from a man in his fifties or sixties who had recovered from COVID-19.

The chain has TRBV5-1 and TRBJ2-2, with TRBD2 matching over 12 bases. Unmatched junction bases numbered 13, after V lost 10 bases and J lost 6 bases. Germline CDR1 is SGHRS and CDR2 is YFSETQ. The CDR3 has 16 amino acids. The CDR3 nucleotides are TGCGCCGCAGCACTAGCGGGGGGCCGTGCGTCCGGGGAGCTGTTTTTT. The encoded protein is CAAALAGGRASGELFF.

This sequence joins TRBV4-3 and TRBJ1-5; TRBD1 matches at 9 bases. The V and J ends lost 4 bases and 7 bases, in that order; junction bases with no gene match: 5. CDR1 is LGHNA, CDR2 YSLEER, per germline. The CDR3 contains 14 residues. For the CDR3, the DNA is TGCGCCAGCAGCCGGGACAGGGAATCGCAGCCCCAGCATTTT. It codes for CASSRDRESQPQHF.

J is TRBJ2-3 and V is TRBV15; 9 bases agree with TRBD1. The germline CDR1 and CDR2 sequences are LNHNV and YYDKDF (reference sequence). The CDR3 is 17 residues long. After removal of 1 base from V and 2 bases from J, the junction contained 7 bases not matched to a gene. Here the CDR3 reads CATSRALNRGLTDTQYF. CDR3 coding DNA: TGTGCCACCAGCAGAGCGCTGAACAGGGGGCTCACAGATACGCAGTATTTT.

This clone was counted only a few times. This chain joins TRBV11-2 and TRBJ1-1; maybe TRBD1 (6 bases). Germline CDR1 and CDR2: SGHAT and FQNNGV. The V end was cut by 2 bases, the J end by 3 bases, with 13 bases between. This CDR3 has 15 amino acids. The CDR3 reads CASSLFGGPDTEAFF. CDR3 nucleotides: TGTGCCAGCAGCTTATTTGGGGGCCCGGACACTGAAGCTTTCTTT.

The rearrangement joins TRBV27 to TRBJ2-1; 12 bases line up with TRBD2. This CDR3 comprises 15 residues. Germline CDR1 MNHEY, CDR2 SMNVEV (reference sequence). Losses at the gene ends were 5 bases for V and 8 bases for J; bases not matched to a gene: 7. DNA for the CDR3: TGTGCCAGCAGTCCGCGGACTAGCGGGAACGATGAGCAGTTCTTC. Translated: CASSPRTSGNDEQFF.

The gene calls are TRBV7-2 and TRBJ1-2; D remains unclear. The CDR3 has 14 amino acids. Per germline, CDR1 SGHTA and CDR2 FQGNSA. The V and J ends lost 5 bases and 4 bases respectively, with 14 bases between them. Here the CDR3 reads CASSPDRRGYGYTF. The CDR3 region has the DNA TGTGCCAGCAGCCCGGACCGTCGGGGCTATGGCTACACCTTC.

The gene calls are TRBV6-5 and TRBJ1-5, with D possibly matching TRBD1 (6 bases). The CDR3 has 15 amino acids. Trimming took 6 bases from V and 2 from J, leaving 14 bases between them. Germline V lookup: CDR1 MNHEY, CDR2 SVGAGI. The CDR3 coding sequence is TGTGCCAGCAGCAGCACAGGGTCACGCAATCAGCCCCAGCATTTT. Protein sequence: CASSSTGSRNQPQHF.

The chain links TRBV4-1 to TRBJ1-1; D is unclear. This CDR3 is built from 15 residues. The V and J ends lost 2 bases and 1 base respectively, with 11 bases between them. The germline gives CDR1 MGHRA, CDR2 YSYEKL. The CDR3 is CASSQILTRNTEAFF. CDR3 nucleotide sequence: TGCGCCAGCAGCCAAATCCTGACACGGAACACTGAAGCTTTCTTT.

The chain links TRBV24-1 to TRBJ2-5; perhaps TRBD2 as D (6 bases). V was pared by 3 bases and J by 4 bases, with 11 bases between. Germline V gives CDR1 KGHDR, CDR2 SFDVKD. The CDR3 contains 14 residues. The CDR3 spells CATSDTAGGETQYF. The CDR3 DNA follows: TGTGCCACCAGTGATACGGCCGGGGGAGAGACCCAGTACTTC.

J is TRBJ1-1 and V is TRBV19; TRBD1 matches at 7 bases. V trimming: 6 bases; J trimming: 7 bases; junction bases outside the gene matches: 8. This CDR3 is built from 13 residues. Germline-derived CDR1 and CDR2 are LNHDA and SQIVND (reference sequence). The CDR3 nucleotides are TGTGCCAGTAGGCAGACAGGGAACGGTGAAGCTTTCTTT. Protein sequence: CASRQTGNGEAFF.

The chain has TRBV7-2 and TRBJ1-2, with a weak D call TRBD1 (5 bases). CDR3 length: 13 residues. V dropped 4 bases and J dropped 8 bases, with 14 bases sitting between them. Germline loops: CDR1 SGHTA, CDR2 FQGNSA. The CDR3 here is CASSSQTRGGYTF. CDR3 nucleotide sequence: TGTGCCAGCAGCTCGCAGACGCGGGGCGGCTACACCTTC.

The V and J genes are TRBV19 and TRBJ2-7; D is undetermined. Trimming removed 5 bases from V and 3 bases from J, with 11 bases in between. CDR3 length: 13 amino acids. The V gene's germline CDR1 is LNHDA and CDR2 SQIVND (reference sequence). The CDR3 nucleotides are TGTGCCAGTAGTGCGGTTAACCACTACGAGCAGTACTTC. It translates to CASSAVNHYEQYF.

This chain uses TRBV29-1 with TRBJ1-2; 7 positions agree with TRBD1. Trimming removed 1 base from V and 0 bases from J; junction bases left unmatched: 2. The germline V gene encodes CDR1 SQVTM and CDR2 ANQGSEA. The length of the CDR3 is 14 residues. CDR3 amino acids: CSVEAQGANYGYTF. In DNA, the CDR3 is TGCAGCGTTGAAGCCCAGGGGGCTAACTATGGCTACACCTTC.

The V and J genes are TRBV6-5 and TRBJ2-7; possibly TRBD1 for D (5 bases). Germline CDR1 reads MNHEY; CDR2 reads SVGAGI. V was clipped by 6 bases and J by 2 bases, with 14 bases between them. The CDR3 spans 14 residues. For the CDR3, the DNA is TGTGCCAGCAGGATTAATGAAGGGGCCTACGAGCAGTACTTC. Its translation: CASRINEGAYEQYF.

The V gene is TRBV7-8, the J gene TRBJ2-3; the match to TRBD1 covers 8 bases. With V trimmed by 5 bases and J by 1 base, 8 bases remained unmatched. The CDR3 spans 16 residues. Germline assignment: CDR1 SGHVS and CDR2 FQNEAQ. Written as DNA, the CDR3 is TGTGCCAGCAGCAAACGACAGGGGATGGGCACAGATACGCAGTATTTT. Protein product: CASSKRQGMGTDTQYF.

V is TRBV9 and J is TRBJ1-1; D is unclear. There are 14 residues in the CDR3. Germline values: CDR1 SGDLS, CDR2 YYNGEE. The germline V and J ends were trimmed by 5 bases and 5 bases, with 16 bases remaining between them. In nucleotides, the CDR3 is TGTGCCAGCAGTCTGGACCCGGGCGGGACTGAAGCTTTCTTT. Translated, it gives CASSLDPGGTEAFF.

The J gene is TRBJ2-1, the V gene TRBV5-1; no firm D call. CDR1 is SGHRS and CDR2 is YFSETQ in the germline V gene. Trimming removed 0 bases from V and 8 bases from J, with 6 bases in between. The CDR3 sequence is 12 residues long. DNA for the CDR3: TGCGCCAGCAGCTTGGGAGCCTATGAGCAGTTCTTC. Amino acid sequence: CASSLGAYEQFF.

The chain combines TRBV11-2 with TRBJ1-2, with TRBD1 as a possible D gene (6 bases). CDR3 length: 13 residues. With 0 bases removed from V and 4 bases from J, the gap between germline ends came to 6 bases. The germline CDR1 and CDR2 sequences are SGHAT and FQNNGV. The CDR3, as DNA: TGTGCCAGCAGCTTAGAGACAGGCTATGGCTACACCTTC. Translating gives CASSLETGYGYTF.

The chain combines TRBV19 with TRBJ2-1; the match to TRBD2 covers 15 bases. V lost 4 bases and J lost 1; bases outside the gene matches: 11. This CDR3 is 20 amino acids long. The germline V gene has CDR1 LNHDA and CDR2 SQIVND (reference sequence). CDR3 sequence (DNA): TGTGCCAGTAGTAACGCCCCGGGACTAGCGGGGGGAAATTCCTACAATGAGCAGTTCTTC. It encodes CASSNAPGLAGGNSYNEQFF.

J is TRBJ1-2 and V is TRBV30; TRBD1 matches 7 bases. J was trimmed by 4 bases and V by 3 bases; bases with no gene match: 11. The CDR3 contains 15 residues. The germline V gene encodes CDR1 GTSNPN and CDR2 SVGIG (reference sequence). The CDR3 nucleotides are TGTGCCTGGAGCCCCGTAGGAGGGGGCATCTATGGCTACACCTTC. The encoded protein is CAWSPVGGGIYGYTF.

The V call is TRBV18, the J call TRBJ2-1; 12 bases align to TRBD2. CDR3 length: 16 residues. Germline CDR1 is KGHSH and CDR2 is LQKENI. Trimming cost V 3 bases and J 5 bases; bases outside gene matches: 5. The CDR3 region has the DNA TGTGCCAGCTCACCGAGGACTAGCGGGGCCAACAATGAGCAGTTCTTC. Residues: CASSPRTSGANNEQFF. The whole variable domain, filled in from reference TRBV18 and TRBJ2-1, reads NAGVMQNPRHLVRRRGQEARLRCSPMKGHSHVYWYRQLPEEGLKFMVYLQKENIIDESGMPKERFSAEFPKEGPSILRIQQVVRGDSAAYFCASSPRTSGANNEQFFGPGTRLTVL.